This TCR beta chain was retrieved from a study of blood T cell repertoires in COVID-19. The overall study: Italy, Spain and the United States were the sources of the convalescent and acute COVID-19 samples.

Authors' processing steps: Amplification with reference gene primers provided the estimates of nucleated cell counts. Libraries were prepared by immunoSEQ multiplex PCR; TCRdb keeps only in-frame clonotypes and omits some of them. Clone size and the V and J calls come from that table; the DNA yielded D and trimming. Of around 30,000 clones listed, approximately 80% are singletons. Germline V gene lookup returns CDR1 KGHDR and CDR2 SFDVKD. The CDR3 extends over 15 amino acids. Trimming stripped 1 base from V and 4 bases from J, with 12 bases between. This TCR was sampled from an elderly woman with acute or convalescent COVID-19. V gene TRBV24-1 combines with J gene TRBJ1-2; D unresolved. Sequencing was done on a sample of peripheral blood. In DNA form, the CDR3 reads TGTGCCACCAGTGATTTTTCGGGAGGTTCCTATGGCTACACCTTC. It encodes CATSDFSGGSYGYTF.